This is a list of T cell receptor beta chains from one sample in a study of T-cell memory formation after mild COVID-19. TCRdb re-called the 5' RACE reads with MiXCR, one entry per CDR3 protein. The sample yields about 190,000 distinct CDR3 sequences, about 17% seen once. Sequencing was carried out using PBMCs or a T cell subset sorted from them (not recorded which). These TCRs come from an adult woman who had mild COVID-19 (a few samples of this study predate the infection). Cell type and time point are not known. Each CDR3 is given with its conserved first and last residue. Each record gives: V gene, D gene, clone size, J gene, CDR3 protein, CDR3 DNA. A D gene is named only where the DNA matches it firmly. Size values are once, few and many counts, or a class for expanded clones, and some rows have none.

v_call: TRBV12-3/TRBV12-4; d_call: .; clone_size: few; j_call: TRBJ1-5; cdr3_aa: CASSPRDKFQPQHF; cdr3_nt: TGTGCCAGCAGTCCTCGGGACAAGTTTCAGCCCCAGCATTTT
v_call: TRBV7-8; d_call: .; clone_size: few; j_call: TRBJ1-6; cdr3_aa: CASSSLSPTSPLHF; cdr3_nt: TGTGCCAGCAGCTCTCTAAGCCCCACGTCACCCCTCCACTTT
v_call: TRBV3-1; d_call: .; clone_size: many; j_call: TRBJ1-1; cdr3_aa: CASSQGSAPEAFF; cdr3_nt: TGTGCCAGCAGCCAAGGGTCAGCCCCTGAAGCTTTCTTT
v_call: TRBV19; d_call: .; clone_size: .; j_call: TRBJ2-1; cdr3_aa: CASSIRAGRSYNEQFF; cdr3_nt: TGTGCCAGTAGTATTAGGGCAGGGCGCTCCTACAATGAGCAGTTCTTC
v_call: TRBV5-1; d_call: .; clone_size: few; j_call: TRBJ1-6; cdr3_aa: CASSLLGGQSPLHF; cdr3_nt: TGCGCCAGCAGCTTGTTAGGGGGACAATCACCCCTCCACTTT
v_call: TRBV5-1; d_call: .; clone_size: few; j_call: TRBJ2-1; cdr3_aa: CASSLGGDSLRSYNEQFF; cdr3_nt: TGCGCCAGCAGCCTCGGGGGGGACAGCCTACGTTCCTACAATGAGCAGTTCTTC
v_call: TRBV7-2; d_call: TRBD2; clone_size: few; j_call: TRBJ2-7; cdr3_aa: CASSKERGGLYEQYF; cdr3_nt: TGTGCCAGCAGCAAGGAGCGGGGCGGATTGTACGAGCAGTACTTC
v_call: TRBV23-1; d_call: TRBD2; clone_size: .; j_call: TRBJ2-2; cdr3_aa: CASSPLNGTSGDMNTGELFF; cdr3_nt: TGCGCCAGCAGTCCCCTGAATGGGACTAGCGGGGACATGAACACCGGGGAGCTGTTTTTT
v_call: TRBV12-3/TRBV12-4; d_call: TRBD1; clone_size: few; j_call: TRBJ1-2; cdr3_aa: CASNGQGVDYGYTF; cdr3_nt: TGTGCCAGCAATGGCCAGGGGGTGGACTATGGCTACACCTTC
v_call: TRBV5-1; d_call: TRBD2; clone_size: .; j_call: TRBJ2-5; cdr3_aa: CASSSNSGLAGGARQETQYF; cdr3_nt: TGCGCCAGCAGCTCAAATTCCGGACTAGCGGGGGGGGCCCGACAAGAGACCCAGTACTTC
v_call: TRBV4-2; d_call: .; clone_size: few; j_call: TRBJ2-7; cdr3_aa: CASSQDNLVYEQYF; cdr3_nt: TGTGCCAGCAGCCAAGATAATTTGGTATACGAGCAGTACTTC
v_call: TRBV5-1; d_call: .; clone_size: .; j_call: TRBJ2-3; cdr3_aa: CASSLDRQPLSTDTQYF; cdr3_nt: TGCGCCAGCAGCTTGGACAGACAGCCCCTCAGCACAGATACGCAGTATTTT
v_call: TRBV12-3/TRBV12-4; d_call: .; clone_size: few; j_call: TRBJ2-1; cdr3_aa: CASSFILPQGNEQFF; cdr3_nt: TGTGCCAGCAGTTTTATACTACCTCAGGGCAATGAGCAGTTCTTC
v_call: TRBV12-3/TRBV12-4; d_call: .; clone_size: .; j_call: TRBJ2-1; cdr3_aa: CASSLSGEVGEQFF; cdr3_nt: TGTGCCAGCAGTTTGTCCGGGGAGGTGGGTGAGCAGTTCTTC
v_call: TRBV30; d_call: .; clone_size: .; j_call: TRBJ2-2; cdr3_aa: CAWNFLVNTGELFF; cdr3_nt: TGTGCCTGGAACTTTTTGGTAAACACCGGGGAGCTGTTTTTT
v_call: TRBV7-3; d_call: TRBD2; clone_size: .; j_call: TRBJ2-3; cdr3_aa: CASSLLAGVADTQYF; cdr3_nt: TGTGCCAGCAGCTTATTGGCGGGAGTAGCAGATACGCAGTATTTT
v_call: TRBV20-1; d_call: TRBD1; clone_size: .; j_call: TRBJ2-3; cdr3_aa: CSGGFGTGIFTDTQYF; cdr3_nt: TGCAGTGGGGGGTTCGGGACAGGGATATTCACAGATACGCAGTATTTT
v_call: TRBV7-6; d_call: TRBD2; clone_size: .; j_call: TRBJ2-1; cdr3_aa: CASKAGTSGNEQFF; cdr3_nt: TGTGCCAGCAAAGCCGGGACTAGCGGGAATGAGCAGTTCTTC
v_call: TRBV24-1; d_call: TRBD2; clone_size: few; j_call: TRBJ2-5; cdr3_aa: CATSDGTSVETQYF; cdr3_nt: TGTGCCACCAGTGACGGGACTAGTGTGGAGACCCAGTACTTC
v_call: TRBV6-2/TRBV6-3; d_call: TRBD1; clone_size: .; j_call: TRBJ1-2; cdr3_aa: CASTDRLSGYTF; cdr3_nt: TGTGCCAGTACGGACAGGCTGTCTGGCTACACCTTC
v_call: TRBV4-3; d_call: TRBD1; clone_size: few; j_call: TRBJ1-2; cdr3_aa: CASSREDRGAYGYTF; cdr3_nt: TGCGCCAGCAGCCGAGAGGACAGGGGGGCCTATGGCTACACCTTC
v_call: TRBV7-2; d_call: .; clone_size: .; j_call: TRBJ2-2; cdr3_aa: CASSPWGFGELFF; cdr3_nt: TGTGCCAGCAGTCCCTGGGGTTTCGGGGAGCTGTTTTTT
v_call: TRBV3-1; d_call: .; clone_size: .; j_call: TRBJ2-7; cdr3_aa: CASSQWRGHRVSYEQYF; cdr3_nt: TGTGCCAGCAGCCAATGGAGGGGACACAGGGTTTCCTACGAGCAGTACTTC
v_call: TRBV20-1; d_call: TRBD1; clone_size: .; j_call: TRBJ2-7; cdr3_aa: CSASTGVREQYF; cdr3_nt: TGCAGTGCTAGCACAGGGGTTCGCGAGCAGTACTTC
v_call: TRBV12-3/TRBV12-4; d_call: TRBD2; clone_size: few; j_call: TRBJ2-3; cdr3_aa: CASSLEAGTLNTQYF; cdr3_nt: TGTGCCAGCAGTTTGGAAGCGGGGACTTTGAATACGCAGTATTTT
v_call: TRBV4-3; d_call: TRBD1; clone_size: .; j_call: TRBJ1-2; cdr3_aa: CASSQDVGQGVKF; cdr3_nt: TGCGCCAGCAGCCAAGATGTCGGACAGGGCGTCAAATTC
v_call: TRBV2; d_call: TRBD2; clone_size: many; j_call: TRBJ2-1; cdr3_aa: CASRDLAGGSYNEQFF; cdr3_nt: TGTGCCAGCAGGGACTTAGCGGGGGGTTCCTACAATGAGCAGTTCTTC
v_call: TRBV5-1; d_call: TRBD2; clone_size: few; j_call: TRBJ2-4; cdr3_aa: CASSLGAGVNIQYF; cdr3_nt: TGCGCCAGCAGCTTGGGAGCGGGAGTAAACATTCAGTACTTC
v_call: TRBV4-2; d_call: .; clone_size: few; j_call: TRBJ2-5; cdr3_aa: CASSQGSGIQETQYF; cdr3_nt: TGTGCCAGCAGCCAAGGGAGCGGAATTCAAGAGACCCAGTACTTC
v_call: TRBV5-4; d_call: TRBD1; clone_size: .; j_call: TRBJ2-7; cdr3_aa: CASSLMGQGAYEQYF; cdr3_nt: TGTGCCAGCAGCTTGATGGGACAGGGGGCTTACGAGCAGTACTTC
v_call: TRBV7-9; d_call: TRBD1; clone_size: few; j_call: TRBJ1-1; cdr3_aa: CASSLYRGSVPEAFF; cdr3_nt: TGTGCCAGCAGCTTATACAGGGGGTCCGTCCCTGAAGCTTTCTTT
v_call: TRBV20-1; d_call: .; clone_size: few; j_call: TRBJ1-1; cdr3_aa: CSARDSRGDNTEAFF; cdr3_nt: TGCAGTGCTAGGGACAGTCGGGGGGACAACACTGAAGCTTTCTTT
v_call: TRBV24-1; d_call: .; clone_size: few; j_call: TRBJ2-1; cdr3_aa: CATSLGGGVSSYNEQFF; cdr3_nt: TGTGCCACCAGTTTAGGGGGGGGGGTAAGCTCCTACAATGAGCAGTTCTTC
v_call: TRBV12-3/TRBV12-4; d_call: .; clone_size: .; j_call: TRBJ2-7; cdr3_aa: CASSSIRALSGWQYF; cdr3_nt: TGTGCCAGCAGTTCTATCAGGGCATTGAGTGGTTGGCAGTACTTC
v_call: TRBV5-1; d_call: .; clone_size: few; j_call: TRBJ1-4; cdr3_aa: CASSLSGATNEKLFF; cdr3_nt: TGCGCCAGCAGCTTATCGGGTGCAACTAATGAAAAACTGTTTTTT
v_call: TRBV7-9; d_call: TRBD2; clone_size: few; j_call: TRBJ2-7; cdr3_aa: CASSRAGLAGYEQYF; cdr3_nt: TGTGCCAGCAGCAGGGCGGGGCTAGCGGGATACGAGCAGTACTTC
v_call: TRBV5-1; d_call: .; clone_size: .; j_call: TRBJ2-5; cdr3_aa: CASSTTRLDQETQYF; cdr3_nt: TGCGCCAGCAGTACGACCCGACTGGATCAAGAGACCCAGTACTTC
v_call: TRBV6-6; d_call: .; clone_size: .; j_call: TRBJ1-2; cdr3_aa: CASSYKAGYTF; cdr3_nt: TGTGCCAGCAGTTACAAGGCCGGCTACACCTTC
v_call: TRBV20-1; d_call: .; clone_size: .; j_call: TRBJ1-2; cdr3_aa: CSAPTQLNYGYTF; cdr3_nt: TGCAGTGCCCCGACGCAACTTAACTATGGCTACACCTTC
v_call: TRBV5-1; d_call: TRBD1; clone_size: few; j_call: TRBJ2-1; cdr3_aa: CASSLQGPSYNEQFF; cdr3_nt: TGCGCCAGCAGCTTACAGGGGCCCTCCTACAATGAGCAGTTCTTC
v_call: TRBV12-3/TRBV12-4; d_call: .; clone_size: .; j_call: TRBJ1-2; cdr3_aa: CASSLSWTAFTF; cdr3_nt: TGTGCCAGCAGTTTATCATGGACGGCCTTCACCTTC
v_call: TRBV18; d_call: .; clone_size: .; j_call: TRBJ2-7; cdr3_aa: CASSPWVAKSYEQYF; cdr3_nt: TGTGCCAGCTCACCATGGGTAGCGAAATCCTACGAGCAGTACTTC
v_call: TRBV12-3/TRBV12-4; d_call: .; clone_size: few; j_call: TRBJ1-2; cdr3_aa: CASSQSSGNYYGYTF; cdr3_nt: TGTGCCAGCAGTCAATCGTCGGGCAATTACTATGGCTACACCTTC
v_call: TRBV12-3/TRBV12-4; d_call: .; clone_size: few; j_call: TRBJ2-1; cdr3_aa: CASSKRPSEQFF; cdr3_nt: TGTGCCAGCAGTAAGAGACCAAGTGAGCAGTTCTTC
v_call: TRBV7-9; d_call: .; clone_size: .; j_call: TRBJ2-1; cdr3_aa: CASSLGQFLEQFF; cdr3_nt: TGTGCCAGCAGCCTAGGACAGTTCCTGGAGCAGTTCTTC
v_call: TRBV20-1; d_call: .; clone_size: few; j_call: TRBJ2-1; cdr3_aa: CSAVRGAGNEQFF; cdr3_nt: TGCAGCGCCGTGAGAGGGGCGGGCAATGAGCAGTTCTTC
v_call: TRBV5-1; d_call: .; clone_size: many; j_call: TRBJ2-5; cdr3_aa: CASSLDSTRAQYF; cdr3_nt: TGCGCCAGCAGCTTGGACAGTACGAGAGCCCAGTACTTC
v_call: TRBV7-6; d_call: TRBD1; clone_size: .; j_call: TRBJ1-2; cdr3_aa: CASSAQTGGAYYGYTF; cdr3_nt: TGTGCCAGCAGCGCACAGACAGGGGGCGCTTACTATGGCTACACCTTC
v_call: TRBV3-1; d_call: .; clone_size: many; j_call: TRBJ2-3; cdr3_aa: CASSQEDTQYF; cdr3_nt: TGTGCCAGCAGCCAAGAAGATACGCAGTATTTT
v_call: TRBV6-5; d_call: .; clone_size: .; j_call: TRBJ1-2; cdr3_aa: CASRPSDTSSLYGYTF; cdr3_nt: TGTGCCAGCAGGCCATCGGACACAAGCTCACTCTATGGCTACACCTTC
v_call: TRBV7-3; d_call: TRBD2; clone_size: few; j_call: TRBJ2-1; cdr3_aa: CASSLRLAGAGEQFF; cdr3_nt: TGTGCCAGCAGCTTACGACTAGCGGGCGCGGGTGAGCAGTTCTTC
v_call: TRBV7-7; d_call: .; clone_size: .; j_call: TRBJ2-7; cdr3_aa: CASTKQGHSYEQYF; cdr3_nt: TGTGCTAGCACGAAACAGGGTCACTCCTACGAGCAGTACTTC
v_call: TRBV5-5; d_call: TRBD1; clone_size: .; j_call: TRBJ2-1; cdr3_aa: CASSPGQGGNEQFF; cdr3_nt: TGTGCCAGCAGCCCTGGACAGGGGGGCAATGAGCAGTTCTTC
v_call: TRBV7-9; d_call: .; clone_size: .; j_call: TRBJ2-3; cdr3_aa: CASSSGPDTQYF; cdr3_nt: TGTGCCAGCAGCTCGGGGCCAGATACGCAGTATTTT